This TCR beta chain was documented in a study of cytotoxic CD8 clonotypes in ibrutinib-treated CLL. Looked up from germline, CDR1 is SGHTS and CDR2 is YDEGEE. Trimming cost V 0 bases and J 2 bases, with 13 bases left between them. This CDR3 comprises 16 residues. Study observations and caveats: Increased clonality at ibrutinib response gave way to a return toward baseline at progression.

Generated by immunoSEQ multiplex PCR, the TCRdb table keeps only in-frame clones and is missing some. This table has some 130,000 clones, less than 95% appearing once. Details on this clone: Its cognate antigen is unknown.

The sequences come from PBMCs, collected after 12 months of ibrutinib treatment. The gene calls are TRBV5-8 and TRBJ2-3; a weak D match, TRBD1 (5 bases). The receptor was isolated from a human donor with chronic lymphocytic leukemia. CDR3 amino acids: CASSLALSTDTDTQYF. DNA of the CDR3: TGTGCCAGCAGCTTGGCCTTATCGACAGACACAGATACGCAGTATTTT.